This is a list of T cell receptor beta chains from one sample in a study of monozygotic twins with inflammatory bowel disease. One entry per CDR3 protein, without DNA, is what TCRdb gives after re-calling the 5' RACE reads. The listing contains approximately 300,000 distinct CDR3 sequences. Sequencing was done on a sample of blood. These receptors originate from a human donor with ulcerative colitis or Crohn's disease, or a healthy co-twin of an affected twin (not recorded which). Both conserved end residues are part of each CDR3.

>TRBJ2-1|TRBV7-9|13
CASSFPTSYQEFF
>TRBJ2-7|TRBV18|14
CASSPDRTSYEQYF
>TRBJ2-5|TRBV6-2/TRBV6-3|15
CASSPWGAGGETQYF
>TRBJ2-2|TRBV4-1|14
CASSLQGHTGELFF
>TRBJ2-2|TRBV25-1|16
CASTKTGGVLTGELFF
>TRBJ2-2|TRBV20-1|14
CSANLAGGGGELFF
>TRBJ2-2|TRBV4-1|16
CASSVSGNIPTGELFF
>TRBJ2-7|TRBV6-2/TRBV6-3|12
CASNPGFGEQYF
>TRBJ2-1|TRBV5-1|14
CASSFQGGVSEQFF
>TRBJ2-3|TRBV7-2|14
CASSLRRVADTQYF